This T cell receptor beta chain was captured in a study of T-cell reconstitution after alpha-beta-depleted transplantation in children. About this clonotype itself: As yet, its antigen is unknown.

Preparation of the TCRbeta library used unique molecular identifiers. TCRdb recomputed calls from the PCR reads with MiXCR, one row per CDR3 protein. Of hundreds of thousands of distinct CDR3 sequences in the sample, roughly 17% were seen once. Overall study findings and caveats: Surviving recipient T cells and thymic progenitors produced the high day-60 TCRbeta diversity seen in some patients. One year after transplant, T-cell counts and diversity came mostly from newly produced T cells. Where alpha-beta T cells came from about two months after transplant was reportedly several hundred expanded graft clones.

The germline V and J ends were trimmed by 5 bases and 7 bases, with 20 bases remaining between them. CDR3 length equals 15 residues. The sequence was obtained from a male patient aged 2 to 9 who had a stem cell transplant for acute lymphoblastic leukemia, so the T cells may come from the graft donor. This specimen was PBMCs, mostly from graft donor cells, taken 360 days after TCRalphabeta/CD19-depleted stem cell transplant. The J gene is TRBJ2-5, the V gene TRBV12-3 or TRBV12-4; D may correspond to TRBD1 or TRBD2 (6 bases each). CDR3 amino acids: CASSERRLGGGTQYF. CDR3 bases: TGTGCCAGCAGTGAACGGCGACTTGGAGGGGGGACCCAGTACTTC.